This TCR beta chain was observed in a study of early T cells in non-severe SARS-CoV-2 infection (dated by TCRdb to the early 2020s). Regarding the complete study: Because TCR sequencing relied on bulk RNA taken from unsorted whole blood, pairing of alpha and beta chains was not possible. Summary of the overall study and its limitations: Matching against VDJdb was skewed toward anti-spike CD8 responses, likely underestimated virus-specific expansions, and missed private and CD4 specificities.

A case-control design nested within a healthcare worker cohort in London, UK, was used, with weekly nasopharyngeal swab PCR tests and blood sampling performed. Healthcare workers were enrolled in the week of the UK lockdown, from 23 to 31 March 2020, and were followed every week for up to roughly 16 weeks. The library came from 5' RACE. The sample was run on a NextSeq 500. To correct for sequencing error and PCR bias, the TCR library protocol tagged individual cDNA molecules with unique molecular identifiers. TCR alpha and beta chains were both sequenced, and the abundances of alpha and beta sequences in each sample were closely correlated with each other. The original pipeline was this. Decombinator V4 was used to annotate the V gene, J gene and CDR3 of the TCR sequences. TCRs were defined as expanded if a significant change between any two time points was detected under a Poisson model with p below 0.0001. Abundances of TCRs were expressed as counts per million after normalisation to the total number of TCRs sequenced in each sample. TRAV1-2 paired with TRAJ12, TRAJ20 or TRAJ33 defined MAIT TCRs, while TRAV10 paired with TRAJ18 defined iNKT TCRs. VDJdb, accessed 1 November 2021, was searched for CMV, EBV and SARS-CoV-2 annotated TCRs, excluding TCRs annotated for multiple antigens. TCRdb handled the public reads itself, with Q25 trimming in fastp and clone calling in MiXCR, and kept productive beta chains. Every distinct CDR3 protein forms one entry, paired with its most common genes and DNA. TCRdb, not the original authors, processed these V and J calls. Within this sample are tens of thousands of distinct CDR3 sequences, with 12% of them counted one time only. In total, the top ten clones hold more than 15% of the sample.

About this clonotype itself: Its antigen has not been determined. This clone may be a read error of a much larger clone one base away.

CDR1 and CDR2 were assigned from the germline V gene as SQVTM and ANQGSEA. The CDR3 contains 16 residues, cysteine and phenylalanine counted. Solely the CDR3 DNA is kept, with 48 bases framed from the first base. The V end loses 5 bases and the J end loses 3 bases, and a stretch of 19 bases separates them. This clonotype was sampled from an adult who was a healthcare worker with PCR-confirmed SARS-CoV-2 infection or an uninfected control (not recorded which). The chain was built from TRBV29-1 and TRBJ2-2; the best D guess is TRBD1, with 6 bases matching. Sequenced input: whole blood. DNA sequence: TGCAGCGTTTCAGGGGACCTGCCGTATGACACCGGGGAGCTGTTTTTT. It translates as CSVSGDLPYDTGELFF.